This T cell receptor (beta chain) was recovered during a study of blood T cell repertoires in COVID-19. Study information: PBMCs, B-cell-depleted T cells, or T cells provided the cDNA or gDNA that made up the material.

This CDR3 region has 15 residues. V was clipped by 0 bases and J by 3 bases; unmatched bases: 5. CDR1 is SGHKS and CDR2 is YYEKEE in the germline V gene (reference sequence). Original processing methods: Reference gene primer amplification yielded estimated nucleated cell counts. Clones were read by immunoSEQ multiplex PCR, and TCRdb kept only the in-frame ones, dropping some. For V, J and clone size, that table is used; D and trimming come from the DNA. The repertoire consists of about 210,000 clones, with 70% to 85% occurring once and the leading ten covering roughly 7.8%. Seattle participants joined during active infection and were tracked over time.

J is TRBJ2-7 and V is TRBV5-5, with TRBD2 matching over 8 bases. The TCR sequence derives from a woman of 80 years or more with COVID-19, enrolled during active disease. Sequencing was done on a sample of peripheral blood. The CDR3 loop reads CASSLATSGFYEQYF. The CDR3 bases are TGTGCCAGCAGCTTGGCCACTAGCGGCTTCTACGAGCAGTACTTC.